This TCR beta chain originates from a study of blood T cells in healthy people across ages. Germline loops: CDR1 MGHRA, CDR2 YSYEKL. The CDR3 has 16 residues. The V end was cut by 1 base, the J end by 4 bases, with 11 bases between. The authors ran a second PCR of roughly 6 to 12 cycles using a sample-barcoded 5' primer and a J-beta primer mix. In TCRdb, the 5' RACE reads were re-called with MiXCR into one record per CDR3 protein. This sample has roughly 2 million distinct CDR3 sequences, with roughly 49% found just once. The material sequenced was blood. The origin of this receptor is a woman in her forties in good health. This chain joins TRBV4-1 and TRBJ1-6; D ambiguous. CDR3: CASSQVLEAYNSPLHF. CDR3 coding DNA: TGCGCCAGCAGCCAAGTATTAGAGGCTTATAATTCACCCCTCCACTTT.